The subject of this entry is one T cell receptor (beta chain). The sample belongs to a study of T cell changes during pregnancy in multiple sclerosis. Method: immunoSEQ multiplex PCR; TCRdb's copy keeps in-frame clones and lacks some. The table has around 110,000 clones, around 90% seen once. CDR3 size: 13 residues. The V end lost 2 bases, the J end lost 6 bases, and 11 bases lay between the germline ends. Germline CDR1 and CDR2: SGHTA and FQGTGA. The material sequenced was peripheral blood, taken before pregnancy. The sequence was collected from a female donor with multiple sclerosis, enrolled in a pregnancy study. The J gene is TRBJ2-7, the V gene TRBV7-3; D is ambiguous. The CDR3: CASSLVVRGEQYF. The CDR3 DNA follows: TGTGCCAGCAGCTTAGTTGTGCGAGGCGAGCAGTACTTC.